Below are 24 T cell receptor beta chains sequenced from a single sample in a study of regulatory T cells in long-lasting Graves disease. Arm-PCR of CDR3 regions and iRepertoire HTBI primers were the basis on which TCR beta libraries were built. Via MiXCR, TCRdb re-called the multiplex PCR reads, giving one row per CDR3 protein. The sample holds 350,000 to 450,000 distinct CDR3 sequences, roughly 23% seen once. As for time point: persistent/refractory GD, antithyroid drugs over 5 years with positive TRAb. PBMC-extracted RNA yielded the TCR library. This specimen consisted of peripheral blood mononuclear cells (PBMCs), obtained when the disease was refractory, from a patient treated with antithyroid drugs. The source of these receptors is a woman in her thirties or forties with Graves disease.

This clonotype was counted a few times. The DNA of the CDR3 is TGTGCCAGCAGTTACTTACCCCGGGAACAGGGAATTCATAATTCACCCCTCCACTTT. Its protein product is CASSYLPREQGIHNSPLHF. The rearrangement joins TRBV6-2 or TRBV6-3 to TRBJ1-6; D is possibly TRBD1 (6 bases). Between the trimmed V and J ends, which lost 1 base and 5 bases, there was a span of 21 bases. Looked up from germline, CDR1 is MNHEY and CDR2 is SVGEGT. The CDR3 loop spans 19 amino acids.

This rearrangement joins TRBV20-1 to TRBJ2-7; TRBD2 matches at 11 bases. This CDR3 has 15 residues. V gave up 0 bases and J gave up 4 bases; unmatched junction bases: 5. The germline gives CDR1 DFQATT, CDR2 SNEGSKA (reference sequence). The CDR3 DNA reads as TGCAGTGCTAGAGATCTCGGACTAGCGGGTTACGAGCAGTACTTC. This encodes CSARDLGLAGYEQYF.

This clonotype appeared once. V is TRBV29-1 and J is TRBJ2-3; D not resolved. V was cut by 3 bases and J by 2 bases, with 0 bases left in between. This CDR3 comprises 10 residues. Germline V gives CDR1 SQVTM, CDR2 ANQGSEA. The CDR3: CSVDTDTQYF. Written as DNA, the CDR3 is TGCAGCGTTGACACAGATACGCAGTATTTT.

As for this clonotype: A read error may explain this, as a much larger clone is one base away. The rearrangement joins TRBV7-3 to TRBJ1-2; no clear D gene. This CDR3 contains 15 residues. V lost 5 bases, J lost 2 bases, and 15 bases lay in between. Germline lookup yields CDR1 SGHTA and CDR2 FQGTGA. This CDR3 is CASSQGLPLNYGYTF. In DNA, the CDR3 is TGTGCCAGCAGCCAAGGACTTCCCTTAAACTATGGCTACACCTTC.

This clonotype was observed a handful of times. J is TRBJ2-7 and V is TRBV28; D assignment may be TRBD1 or TRBD2 (5 bases each). Germline loops: CDR1 MDHEN, CDR2 SYDVKM. This CDR3 region has 17 residues. Trimming removed 0 bases from V and 7 bases from J, with 22 bases in between. This CDR3 reads CASSLWGVGRSAGEQYF. As DNA, the CDR3 is TGTGCCAGCAGTTTATGGGGGGTGGGGCGGTCCGCAGGGGAGCAGTACTTC.

This clonotype has just a few counts. V and J are TRBV20-1 and TRBJ2-7; unclear D gene. Germline CDR1 DFQATT, CDR2 SNEGSKA (reference sequence). There are 13 residues in the CDR3. Trimming left V 6 bases short and J 0 bases short, with 12 bases between. The DNA of the CDR3 is TGCAGTGCCATTCAGAGACTCTCCTACGAGCAGTACTTC. Translation: CSAIQRLSYEQYF.

V gene TRBV7-8 combines with J gene TRBJ1-1, with D hard to call. Germline CDR1 reads SGHVS; CDR2 reads FQNEAQ. V lost 7 bases, J lost 11 bases, and 26 bases lay in between. The CDR3 is 15 amino acids. The CDR3 reads CASNSPTGRVIGAFF. The CDR3 nucleotides are TGTGCCAGCAACTCCCCCACCGGCCGGGTGATTGGGGCTTTCTTT.

The V call is TRBV20-1, the J call TRBJ1-5; perhaps TRBD1 as D (5 bases). CDR3 length equals 14 residues. The ends were cut back, 2 bases at V and 4 bases at J, with 12 bases in the middle. Germline CDR1 is DFQATT and CDR2 is SNEGSKA (reference sequence). In nucleotides, the CDR3 is TGCAGTGCTAGAAATCAGGGAACTAATCAGCCCCAGCATTTT. Translation: CSARNQGTNQPQHF.

This chain joins TRBV3-1 and TRBJ2-3; a weak D match, TRBD1 (5 bases). The V end lost 6 bases, the J end lost 12 bases, and 16 bases lay between the germline ends. In germline, CDR1 is LGHDT, CDR2 YNNKEL (reference sequence). The CDR3 loop spans 12 amino acids. The CDR3 sequence: CASRQTLGEQYF. The CDR3 coding sequence is TGTGCCAGCAGACAGACCCTAGGGGAACAGTATTTT.

This clonotype has ten or more counts. V gene TRBV2 combines with J gene TRBJ1-5, with TRBD1 as a possible D gene (6 bases). The CDR3 covers 15 residues. V dropped 2 bases and J dropped 2 bases, with 10 bases sitting between them. CDR1 is SNHLY, CDR2 FYNNEI, per germline. Here the CDR3 reads CASSELGGRNQPQHF. The CDR3 nucleotides are TGTGCCAGCAGTGAACTCGGGGGGCGCAATCAGCCCCAGCATTTT.

J is TRBJ2-2 and V is TRBV5-1, with D uncertain. The CDR3 consists of 13 residues. Germline V gene lookup returns CDR1 SGHRS and CDR2 YFSETQ. V was trimmed by 5 bases and J by 5 bases, leaving 10 bases between them. The CDR3 reads CASRSRPTGELFF. DNA of the CDR3: TGCGCCAGCAGGTCAAGGCCGACCGGGGAGCTGTTTTTT.

This sequence joins TRBV30 and TRBJ2-2; D possibly corresponds to TRBD1 (5 bases). V lost 5 bases and J 1 base, leaving 11 bases between the germline ends. Per the germline V gene, CDR1 is GTSNPN and CDR2 is SVGIG (reference sequence). The CDR3 runs to 14 residues. In nucleotides, the CDR3 is TGTGCCTGGCGGCCCACAGGGAACACCGGGGAGCTGTTTTTT. Translating gives CAWRPTGNTGELFF.

This clonotype has just a few counts. V is TRBV30 and J is TRBJ2-2; D possibly corresponds to TRBD1 (6 bases). In germline, CDR1 is GTSNPN, CDR2 SVGIG (reference sequence). This CDR3 has 13 amino acids. Trimming removed 3 bases from V and 6 bases from J, with 11 bases in between. In DNA, the CDR3 is TGTGCCTGGAGACAGGGTAGTGCCGGGGAGCTGTTTTTT. It codes for CAWRQGSAGELFF.

There are many counts of this clonotype. The CDR3, as DNA: TGCAGCGTCGGAAAGACTAGCGGATTATACGAGCAGTACTTC. It is translated as CSVGKTSGLYEQYF. The V and J genes are TRBV29-1 and TRBJ2-7; 9 bases map to TRBD2. The J segment lost 4 bases and the V segment lost 6 bases, leaving 10 bases of the junction unmatched. Germline CDR1 reads SQVTM; CDR2 reads ANQGSEA. CDR3 size: 14 residues.

This clonotype was seen at least ten times. This chain joins TRBV28 and TRBJ1-6, with D possibly being TRBD1 (6 bases). V gave up 5 bases and J gave up 5 bases, with 13 bases separating them. Germline V gene lookup returns CDR1 MDHEN and CDR2 SYDVKM. CDR3 size: 15 residues. CDR3 residues: CASSPDSSDNSPLHF. Written as DNA, the CDR3 is TGTGCCAGCAGTCCGGACAGTTCCGATAATTCACCCCTCCACTTT. Filled out from reference TRBV28 and TRBJ1-6, the complete variable domain reads DVKVTQSSRYLVKRTGEKVFLECVQDMDHENMFWYRQDPGLGLRLIYFSYDVKMKEKGDIPEGYSVSREKKERFSLILESASTNQTSMYLCASSPDSSDNSPLHFGNGTRLTVT.

This clonotype was observed at least ten times. This chain links TRBV7-2 with TRBJ1-5; the match to TRBD1 covers 7 bases. This CDR3 has 13 residues. CDR1 and CDR2 (germline): SGHTA, FQGNSA. V was pared by 3 bases and J by 6 bases, with 2 bases of the junction left unmatched. The CDR3 is CASSLTGRQPQHF. CDR3 nucleotides: TGTGCCAGCAGCTTGACAGGGCGTCAGCCCCAGCATTTT.

This clonotype was seen more than once but under ten times. The chain uses TRBV7-8 and TRBJ2-7, with a weak D call TRBD2 (5 bases). Germline values: CDR1 SGHVS, CDR2 FQNEAQ. V was clipped by 5 bases and J by 3 bases, with 11 bases between them. The CDR3 covers 13 residues. The CDR3: CASSEGLIYEQYF. CDR3 DNA: TGTGCCAGCAGCGAGGGATTGATCTACGAGCAGTACTTC.

This clonotype was counted many times. J is TRBJ2-3 and V is TRBV20-1; TRBD2 agrees at 12 bases. This CDR3 has 16 residues. Germline-derived CDR1 and CDR2 are DFQATT and SNEGSKA (reference sequence). Trimming cost V 3 bases and J 4 bases; bases outside gene matches: 8. DNA of the CDR3: TGCAGTGCTAGGGCTCTAGCGGGAGGGGAGGCAGATACGCAGTATTTT. As protein: CSARALAGGEADTQYF.

This clonotype was seen more than once but under ten times. V is TRBV20-1 and J is TRBJ1-5, with 10 bases matching TRBD1. The CDR3 runs 15 residues. From germline, CDR1 is DFQATT and CDR2 SNEGSKA (reference sequence). The trim removed 3 bases at V and 6 bases at J, leaving 8 bases unmatched. CDR3 in DNA: TGCAGTGCTAGGTGGACGGGACAGGGGTTTCAGCCCCAGCATTTT. Translated, it gives CSARWTGQGFQPQHF.

The chain combines TRBV4-2 with TRBJ1-1; a possible D gene is TRBD1 (6 bases). Germline V gene data show CDR1 as LGHNA and CDR2 as YNFKEQ. Trimming removed 4 bases from V and 0 bases from J, with 12 bases in between. The CDR3 consists of 15 residues. CDR3 sequence: CASSLGDTLNTEAFF. CDR3 coding DNA: TGTGCCAGCAGCCTTGGGGACACTCTGAACACTGAAGCTTTCTTT.

In nucleotides, the CDR3 is TGCGCCAGCAGCTTCCAGCCCGCCTACGAGCAGTACTTC. It encodes CASSFQPAYEQYF. This rearrangement joins TRBV5-1 to TRBJ2-7; no reliable D call. This CDR3 spans 13 amino acids. Trimming took off 2 bases at V and 2 bases at J, with 8 bases between the two ends. CDR1 is SGHRS and CDR2 is YFSETQ in the germline V gene.

In its sample, this clonotype was seen a few times. CDR3 coding DNA: TGTGCCAGTACCCCCTTAAATTCCTATCAGCCCCAGCATTTT. Translated, it gives CASTPLNSYQPQHF. The chain links TRBV19 to TRBJ1-5, with D uncertain. Germline CDR1 is LNHDA and CDR2 is SQIVND (reference sequence). Trimming left V 7 bases short and J 5 bases short, with 15 bases between. This CDR3 is built from 14 residues.

DNA for the CDR3: TGTGCCAGCAGCCAAAACATCGGACGTAATGAAAAACTGTTTTTT. This translates into CASSQNIGRNEKLFF. This chain joins TRBV3-1 and TRBJ1-4; D gene ambiguous. This CDR3 spans 15 amino acids. The V end lost 2 bases, the J end lost 4 bases, and 11 bases lay between the germline ends. In germline, CDR1 is LGHDT, CDR2 YNNKEL (reference sequence).

The chain links TRBV27 to TRBJ2-3; 13 nucleotides agree with TRBD2. Trimming removed 5 bases from V and 2 bases from J; junction bases left unmatched: 4. The CDR3 extends over 16 amino acids. Germline CDR1 and CDR2: MNHEY and SMNVEV (reference sequence). As DNA, the CDR3 is TGTGCCAGCAGTCCCGGGACTAGCGGGATCACAGATACGCAGTATTTT. Residues: CASSPGTSGITDTQYF.